What follows are 28 T cell receptor beta chains derived from one specimen sequenced in a study of T cells in Graves' hyperthyroidism and ophthalmopathy. It was RNA transcripts that yielded the amplified TCR beta CDR3 regions. During a first-round RT-PCR of the TCR CDR3, the HTBI primer set was used. TCRdb ran MiXCR on the multiplex PCR reads and lists one entry per CDR3 protein. Counted here are around 600,000 distinct CDR3 sequences, approximately 15% occurring once; the ten biggest clones make up roughly 6.9%. The sequenced sample consisted of blood. The receptor set was obtained from a woman aged 18-35 years with Graves' ophthalmopathy.

The CDR3 protein is CASSFYRDRAAGELFF. The CDR3 DNA follows: TGTGCCAGCAGCTTTTACAGGGATAGGGCGGCCGGGGAGCTGTTTTTT. The J gene is TRBJ2-2, the V gene TRBV5-8, with TRBD1 as a possible D gene (6 bases). The V and J ends lost 2 bases and 6 bases respectively, with 17 bases between them. The CDR3 is made up of 16 amino acids. The V gene's germline CDR1 is SGHTS and CDR2 YDEGEE.

This clonotype was recorded at least ten times. The V and J genes are TRBV2 and TRBJ2-2; D gene uncertain. There are 16 residues in the CDR3. The V gene lost 7 bases and the J gene lost 0 bases, with 15 bases spanning the gap. CDR1 SNHLY and CDR2 FYNNEI come from the germline V gene. The CDR3 region is CASTRSRAANTGELFF. The DNA of the CDR3 is TGTGCCAGCACTCGAAGTCGGGCGGCGAACACCGGGGAGCTGTTTTTT.

Details on this clonotype: This may be a read error: a much more frequent sequence differs by one nucleotide. Written as DNA, the CDR3 is TGCAGTGCTAGAGGTGGACGGGGGAGAGGCAATCAGCCCCAGCATTTT. Amino acids: CSARGGRGRGNQPQHF. This chain links TRBV20-1 with TRBJ1-5; perhaps TRBD1 as D (5 bases). From germline, CDR1 is DFQATT and CDR2 SNEGSKA (reference sequence). This CDR3 is built from 16 residues. Trimming took 1 base from V and 2 from J, leaving 15 bases between them.

This clonotype was detected ten times or more. V is TRBV20-1 and J is TRBJ2-3; no reliable D call. V was shortened by 3 bases and J by 3 bases, with 13 bases between the two germline ends. Germline loops: CDR1 DFQATT, CDR2 SNEGSKA (reference sequence). The CDR3 spans 14 residues. The CDR3 DNA follows: TGCAGTGCTAGCCCGTTTGGCAGGACAGATACGCAGTATTTT. This gives the protein CSASPFGRTDTQYF.

This clonotype was counted between two and nine times. The rearrangement uses TRBV24-1 and TRBJ2-2; D is possibly TRBD1 (5 bases). The CDR3 has 16 amino acids. The V gene's germline CDR1 is KGHDR and CDR2 SFDVKD. V was shortened by 5 bases and J by 1 base, with 13 bases between the two germline ends. The CDR3 bases are TGTGCCACCAGTGCCCCCCCGCAGGGGAACACCGGGGAGCTGTTTTTT. Its translation: CATSAPPQGNTGELFF.

This clonotype was observed a few times. V and J are TRBV6-1 and TRBJ1-2; tentative D call: TRBD1 (6 bases). CDR3 length: 16 amino acids. Germline lookup yields CDR1 MNHNS and CDR2 SASEGT. V was shortened by 7 bases and J by 1 base, with 19 bases between the two germline ends. The CDR3 sequence is CASNLGGAHNNYGYTF. The CDR3 DNA is TGTGCCAGCAATTTGGGGGGGGCTCATAATAACTATGGCTACACCTTC.

CDR3 amino acids: CASSWASAEQFF. CDR3 nucleotide sequence: TGTGCCAGCAGTTGGGCCTCTGCTGAGCAGTTCTTC. The gene calls are TRBV12-3 or TRBV12-4 and TRBJ2-1; D call uncertain. V was clipped by 4 bases and J by 9 bases, with 10 bases between them. This CDR3 is 12 amino acids long.

The table lists this clonotype with many counts. The gene calls are TRBV6-1 and TRBJ2-5, with D perhaps being TRBD1 or TRBD2 (5 bases each). The CDR3 runs 14 residues. Germline CDR1 and CDR2: MNHNS and SASEGT. V gave up 6 bases and J gave up 0 bases, with 11 bases separating them. CDR3 DNA: TGTGCCAGCAGATACAGGAGGTACCAAGAGACCCAGTACTTC. Translation: CASRYRRYQETQYF.

In its sample, this clonotype was seen a few times. The chain recombines TRBV4-2 with TRBJ2-1; TRBD2 matches 11 bases. The junction had 2 bases not matched to a gene; V was cut back by 0 bases and J by 7 bases. From germline, CDR1 is LGHNA and CDR2 YNFKEQ. This CDR3 is built from 15 residues. This chain's CDR3 is CASSQEIAGGNEQFF. DNA of the CDR3: TGTGCCAGCAGCCAAGAAATAGCGGGAGGGAATGAGCAGTTCTTC.

This clonotype was counted only a few times. The chain couples TRBV7-9 to TRBJ1-3, with TRBD1 identical over 7 bases. After removal of 1 base from V and 1 base from J, the junction contained 7 bases not matched to a gene. The germline CDR1 and CDR2 sequences are SEHNR and FQNEAQ (reference sequence). The CDR3 spans 17 residues. CDR3 protein: CASSLEWPGGSGNTIYF. In DNA, the CDR3 is TGTGCCAGCAGCTTAGAGTGGCCAGGGGGTTCTGGAAACACCATATATTTT.

This clonotype was found many times. The chain links TRBV28 to TRBJ1-1, with a possible D match to TRBD1 (5 bases). This CDR3 spans 12 amino acids. V was cut by 11 bases and J by 0 bases, with 10 bases left in between. The germline V gene has CDR1 MDHEN and CDR2 SYDVKM. The CDR3 loop is CALSRVNTEAFF. The CDR3 DNA sequence: TGTGCCTTATCCAGGGTGAACACTGAAGCTTTCTTT. The full variable domain, its missing parts supplied by reference TRBV28 and TRBJ1-1, is DVKVTQSSRYLVKRTGEKVFLECVQDMDHENMFWYRQDPGLGLRLIYFSYDVKMKEKGDIPEGYSVSREKKERFSLILESASTNQTSMYLCALSRVNTEAFFGQGTRLTVV.

This clonotype was picked up many times. The rearrangement links TRBV7-9 to TRBJ1-6; no definite D call. Germline CDR1 and CDR2: SEHNR and FQNEAQ (reference sequence). The CDR3 covers 15 residues. Deletions cut 3 bases from V and 8 bases from J, with 14 bases between. The CDR3 loop reads CASSLGWGLHSPLHF. The CDR3, as DNA: TGTGCCAGCAGCTTGGGGTGGGGATTGCATTCACCCCTCCACTTT.

This clonotype has at least ten counts. V usage is TRBV7-8 and J usage is TRBJ2-3, with 9 bases matching TRBD2. The CDR3 sequence is 16 residues long. The V gene end was trimmed by 2 bases and the J gene end by 1 base; junction bases not matched to a gene: 4. Germline V CDR1 and CDR2: SGHVS, FQNEAQ. Written as DNA, the CDR3 is TGTGCCAGCAGCTTACGTGGCGGGAGGGGCACAGATACGCAGTATTTT. Translation gives CASSLRGGRGTDTQYF. The variable domain in full, with the rest retrieved from reference TRBV7-8 and TRBJ2-3, is GAGVSQSPRYKVAKRGQDVALRCDPISGHVSLFWYQQALGQGPEFLTYFQNEAQLDKSGLPSDRFFAERPEGSVSTLKIQRTQQEDSAVYLCASSLRGGRGTDTQYFGPGTRLTVL.

This clonotype came up many times. V and J are TRBV6-1 and TRBJ2-5; 7 nucleotides match TRBD1. With 1 base clipped from V and 0 bases from J, the junction kept 17 bases outside the gene matches. Germline V gives CDR1 MNHNS, CDR2 SASEGT. CDR3 size: 20 residues. The CDR3 loop is CASSEVAFGLTGLYQETQYF. For the CDR3, the DNA is TGTGCCAGCAGTGAAGTCGCGTTCGGTTTGACAGGGCTGTACCAAGAGACCCAGTACTTC.

The V and J genes are TRBV6-1 and TRBJ1-6; D may be TRBD1 (6 bases). CDR3 length: 14 residues. From germline, CDR1 is MNHNS and CDR2 SASEGT. With 6 bases removed from V and 9 bases from J, the gap between germline ends came to 15 bases. This chain's CDR3 is CASSPTGSVSPLHF. The CDR3 DNA follows: TGTGCCAGCAGCCCGACAGGTTCCGTTTCACCCCTCCACTTT.

This chain connects TRBV7-2 to TRBJ1-2, with 8 nucleotides matching TRBD1. This CDR3 is 14 amino acids long. Germline V gene sequence: CDR1 SGHTA, CDR2 FQGNSA. V lost 3 bases to trimming and J lost 3 bases; unmatched junction nucleotides: 3. The CDR3 here is CASSFPGQDYGYTF. The CDR3 DNA follows: TGTGCCAGCAGCTTCCCGGGACAGGACTATGGCTACACCTTC.

At least ten counts were recorded for this clonotype. The chain employs TRBV6-1 and TRBJ2-3; 12 bases map to TRBD1. The V gene's germline CDR1 is MNHNS and CDR2 SASEGT. The ends lost 7 bases at V and 0 bases at J; junction bases unmatched: 5. The CDR3 covers 16 residues. CDR3 sequence: CASMGQGAGSTDTQYF. The CDR3 DNA reads TGTGCCAGCATGGGACAGGGGGCCGGTAGCACAGATACGCAGTATTTT.

This clonotype showed up just a few times. V gene TRBV7-6 combines with J gene TRBJ2-3, with 10 bases identical to TRBD2. The germline V gene has CDR1 SGHVS and CDR2 FNYEAQ. This CDR3 has 15 residues. J gave up 3 bases and V 3 bases, and 3 bases lay outside the gene matches. The CDR3 here is CASSLGTSETDTQYF. The DNA of the CDR3 is TGTGCCAGCAGCTTGGGGACTAGCGAGACAGATACGCAGTATTTT.

This clonotype was observed a handful of times. A much larger clone differs by one base, so this may be a read error. The V call is TRBV28, the J call TRBJ2-7, with D possibly TRBD1 on 5 matching bases. The CDR3 covers 15 residues. The germline CDR1 and CDR2 sequences are MDHEN and SYDVKM. V was trimmed by 3 bases and J by 2 bases, leaving 14 bases between them. Here the CDR3 DNA reads TGTGCCAGCAGTTTGCCAGGACGGACAACCTACGAGCAGTACTTC. It is translated as CASSLPGRTTYEQYF.

As to this clonotype: Just one base apart from a much larger clone, this may be a read error. CDR3 sequence (DNA): TGTGCCATCAGTGGTGCCCGGGTGGGTGAGCAGTACTTC. Translated, it gives CAISGARVGEQYF. The chain is built from TRBV10-3 and TRBJ2-7; D remains ambiguous. Germline V gene data show CDR1 as ENHRY and CDR2 as SYGVKD. V was trimmed by 4 bases and J by 7 bases, leaving 14 bases between them. This CDR3 has 13 residues.

This clonotype was picked up a small number of times. CDR3 nucleotide sequence: TGCAGTGCTAGAGAATTGGACAGACCAACTTCCTACGAGCAGTACTTC. Translation gives CSARELDRPTSYEQYF. V usage is TRBV20-1 and J usage is TRBJ2-7, with D possibly TRBD1 on 6 matching bases. Germline CDR1 and CDR2: DFQATT and SNEGSKA (reference sequence). The CDR3 loop spans 16 amino acids. V was pared by 0 bases and J by 1 base, with 16 bases between.

This clonotype came up many times. CDR3 DNA sequence: TGTGCCAGCAGTGGGACAGGGGAACGTCAGCCCCAGCATTTT. Encoded protein: CASSGTGERQPQHF. The chain uses TRBV2 and TRBJ1-5, with 9 bases aligning to TRBD1. After removal of 4 bases from V and 6 bases from J, the junction contained 4 bases not matched to a gene. Germline V CDR1 and CDR2: SNHLY, FYNNEI. The CDR3 is made up of 14 amino acids.

This clonotype was counted ten times or more. This chain uses TRBV7-6 with TRBJ2-1; D is unresolved. The V and J ends lost 6 bases and 0 bases respectively, with 21 bases between them. Germline V CDR1 and CDR2: SGHVS, FNYEAQ. CDR3 size: 18 residues. The CDR3 region is CASSFAPTGMGSYNEQFF. The CDR3 coding sequence is TGTGCCAGCAGTTTTGCCCCTACTGGAATGGGCTCCTACAATGAGCAGTTCTTC.

This clonotype has at least ten counts. The chain uses TRBV27 and TRBJ1-5; no clear D gene. The germline V gene has CDR1 MNHEY and CDR2 SMNVEV (reference sequence). V lost 3 bases, J lost 0 bases, and 9 bases lay in between. The CDR3 spans 15 residues. The CDR3 region has the DNA TGTGCCAGCAGTTTGCGGCCGTTTAGCAATCAGCCCCAGCATTTT. This sequence encodes CASSLRPFSNQPQHF.

The gene calls are TRBV20-1 and TRBJ2-4; TRBD2 matches 12 bases. The CDR3 is 17 amino acids. The germline V gene has CDR1 DFQATT and CDR2 SNEGSKA (reference sequence). The V gene end was trimmed by 3 bases and the J gene end by 4 bases; junction bases not matched to a gene: 10. DNA of the CDR3: TGCAGTGCTAGTAGGGATTCTAGCGGGAGGGGGAAAAACATTCAGTACTTC. Protein: CSASRDSSGRGKNIQYF.

This clonotype was observed many times. J is TRBJ2-7 and V is TRBV5-5; no clear D gene. Trimming removed 0 bases at V and 1 base at J, with 8 bases between. CDR3 size: 14 residues. In germline, CDR1 is SGHKS, CDR2 YYEKEE (reference sequence). CDR3 nucleotide sequence: TGTGCCAGCAGCTTGGGAGCGAATTCCTACGAGCAGTACTTC. Protein sequence: CASSLGANSYEQYF.

In its sample, this clonotype was seen many times. The chain recombines TRBV27 with TRBJ1-5, with 9 bases identical to TRBD1. CDR1 is MNHEY, CDR2 SMNVEV, per germline (reference sequence). This CDR3 has 15 residues. V shed 7 bases and J 5 bases; nucleotides not matched to a gene: 9. The CDR3 is CASTFDRGSDQPQHF. The CDR3 DNA follows: TGTGCCAGCACCTTTGACAGGGGGTCTGATCAGCCCCAGCATTTT.

This clonotype was counted ten times or more. V and J are TRBV28 and TRBJ2-5; a possible D gene is TRBD1 (7 bases). CDR1 MDHEN and CDR2 SYDVKM come from the germline V gene. This CDR3 has 14 residues. V shed 6 bases and J shed 2 bases, with 13 bases lying between them. The CDR3 sequence is CASSLQGRQETQYF. DNA of the CDR3: TGTGCCAGCAGCCTACAGGGGAGGCAAGAGACCCAGTACTTC.